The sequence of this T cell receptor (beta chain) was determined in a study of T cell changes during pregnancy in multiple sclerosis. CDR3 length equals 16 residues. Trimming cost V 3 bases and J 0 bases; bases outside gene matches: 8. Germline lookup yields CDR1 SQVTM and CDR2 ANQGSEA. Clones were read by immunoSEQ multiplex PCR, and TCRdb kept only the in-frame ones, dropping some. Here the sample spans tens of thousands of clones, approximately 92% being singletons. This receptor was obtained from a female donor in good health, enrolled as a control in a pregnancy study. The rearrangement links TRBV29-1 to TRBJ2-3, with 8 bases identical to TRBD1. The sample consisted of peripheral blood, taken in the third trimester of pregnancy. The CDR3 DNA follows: TGCAGCGTTGACTCTCCAGGGGGCGGGAGCACAGATACGCAGTATTTT. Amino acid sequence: CSVDSPGGGSTDTQYF.